The sequence of this TCR beta chain was determined in a study of blood T cell repertoires in COVID-19. This clone was recorded only once. Germline CDR1 SGDLS, CDR2 YYNGEE. Trimming removed 0 bases from V and 6 bases from J, with 10 bases in between. The CDR3 sequence is 13 residues long. Some clones are missing from TCRdb's copy, which holds only in-frame ones; the method was immunoSEQ multiplex PCR. The sample consists of 100,000 to 150,000 clones, 86% of them appearing once. Sequences were obtained from PBMCs or T cells enriched from blood (not recorded which). This sequence originates from a woman aged 45-65 years who had recovered from COVID-19. V and J are TRBV9 and TRBJ2-7; D perhaps matches TRBD2 (7 bases). CDR3 nucleotides: TGTGCCAGCAGCGTAGAGGGGGAGGGCGAGCAGTACTTC. Translated, it gives CASSVEGEGEQYF.